Presented here are 18 T cell receptor beta chains from one specimen sequenced in a study of tumor-infiltrating lymphocytes in primary liver carcinoma. TCR beta cDNA was made from 450 to 550 ng total RNA with a constant-region primer. TCR beta libraries came from three nested multiplex PCR rounds using slightly modified ARM-PCR. Both of the initial two PCR rounds ran for about 11 cycles and employed TRBV1-TRBV30 forward primers alongside a C-beta reverse primer. From the multiplex PCR reads, TCRdb called clonotypes with MiXCR, one entry per CDR3 protein. The sample carries more than 85,000 distinct CDR3 sequences, about four fifths recorded once. The roughly 17-32 mg bulk tissue piece was not sorted before simultaneous RNA and DNA extraction. Material: liver tumor tissue from sampling region 3. Subset indicated: tumor region T3, left-lateral pole. Receptors were obtained from a man aged 35 to 55 with primary liver carcinoma and hepatitis B virus infection.

There are a few counts of this clonotype. The chain uses TRBV24-1 and TRBJ1-2; no clear D gene. V was clipped by 3 bases and J by 10 bases, with 8 bases between them. Germline V CDR1 and CDR2: KGHDR, SFDVKD. This CDR3 is built from 11 residues. The CDR3 loop is CATSDGFDYTF. The CDR3 coding sequence is TGTGCCACCAGTGATGGGTTTGACTACACCTTC.

This chain uses TRBV10-3 with TRBJ2-1; 9 bases line up with TRBD1. Germline values: CDR1 ENHRY, CDR2 SYGVKD. The CDR3 is 12 residues long. CDR3 sequence: CTTGQGIGEQFF. DNA of the CDR3: TGTACCACCGGACAGGGGATTGGTGAGCAGTTCTTC.

The V call is TRBV12-3 or TRBV12-4, the J call TRBJ2-2; D unclear. The CDR3 runs 12 residues. CDR3 DNA sequence: TGTGCAAGCGCCAATGCAACCGGGGAGCTGTTTTTT. As protein: CASANATGELFF.

Concerning this clonotype itself: This CDR3 is missing its conserved last phenylalanine or tryptophan, likely due to a read error. This chain connects TRBV29-1 to TRBJ2-3; 10 positions match TRBD1. The V gene's germline CDR1 is SQVTM and CDR2 ANQGSEA. The CDR3 runs 14 residues. As DNA, the CDR3 is TGCAGCGCTTCCGGGACAGGGGCGTCAGATAAGCAGTATCTT. It codes for CSASGTGASDKQYL.

Of note for this clonotype: The CDR3 ends on some other residue instead of the conserved phenylalanine or tryptophan, so this is likely a read error. The DNA is omitted, as the CDR3 cannot be located on it reliably, and the CDR3 follows TCRdb's listing. CDR3 sequence: CASSVSFEQFY. The chain couples TRBV7-8 to TRBJ2-1. The CDR3 length is 11 residues, termini included. The germline gives CDR1 SGHVS, CDR2 FQNEAQ.

At least ten counts were recorded for this clonotype. This chain joins TRBV28 and TRBJ1-1, with 8 bases lining up with TRBD1. The CDR3 covers 16 residues. Germline V gene lookup returns CDR1 MDHEN and CDR2 SYDVKM. V trimming: 2 bases; J trimming: 3 bases; junction bases outside the gene matches: 8. The CDR3 DNA reads as TGTGCCAGCAGTTTACCAAATGGACAGGGACACACTGAAGCTTTCTTT. This gives the protein CASSLPNGQGHTEAFF.

About this clonotype: The CDR3 does not close with the conserved phenylalanine or tryptophan, likely indicating a read error. V gene TRBV29-1 combines with J gene TRBJ2-7; TRBD1 or TRBD2 may be the D gene (5 bases each). Germline V gene sequence: CDR1 SQVTM, CDR2 ANQGSEA. CDR3 size: 14 residues. V was cut by 6 bases and J by 6 bases, with 21 bases left in between. The CDR3 sequence is CSVQVTGDEGEQYS. CDR3 coding DNA: TGCAGCGTACAAGTTACAGGTGACGAGGGCGAGCAGTACTCC.

The chain has TRBV30 and TRBJ2-7; D gene unclear. Deletions cut 2 bases from V and 0 bases from J, with 17 bases between. The CDR3 covers 16 residues. Germline CDR1 and CDR2: GTSNPN and SVGIG (reference sequence). The CDR3 is CAWSPRGTQSSYEQYF. CDR3 sequence (DNA): TGTGCCTGGAGTCCACGCGGTACACAGTCCTCCTACGAGCAGTACTTC. Full variable domain (remainder filled in from reference TRBV30 and TRBJ2-7): SQTIHQWPATLVQPVGSPLSLECTVEGTSNPNLYWYRQAAGRGLQLLFYSVGIGQISSEVPQNLSASRPQDRQFILSSKKLLLSDSGFYLCAWSPRGTQSSYEQYFGPGTRLTVT.

Turning to this clonotype: Its ends do not fully match the called genes, so a read error is possible. V usage is TRBV6-6 and J usage is TRBJ2-1, with D tentatively TRBD2 (6 bases). Germline V gives CDR1 MNHNY, CDR2 SVGAGI (reference sequence). This CDR3 is 14 amino acids long. The CDR3 loop is CAGSYGTVDNEQFF. Here the CDR3 DNA reads TGTGCCGGCAGTTACGGGACTGTAGACAATGAGCAGTTCTTC.

This rearrangement joins TRBV20-1 to TRBJ1-6; possibly TRBD1 for D (5 bases). The CDR3 contains 13 residues. The V end was cut by 3 bases, the J end by 6 bases, with 9 bases between. Germline-derived CDR1 and CDR2 are DFQATT and SNEGSKA (reference sequence). The CDR3 region is CSASGGVNSPLHF. CDR3 sequence (DNA): TGCAGTGCTAGTGGGGGGGTTAATTCACCCCTCCACTTT.

V and J are TRBV11-1 and TRBJ2-3; D gene uncertain. Per germline, CDR1 SGHAT and CDR2 FQDESV (reference sequence). This CDR3 is built from 14 residues. The CDR3 DNA reads as TGTACCAACAGCCTACCCCCTGAAGCAGATACGCAGTATTTT. This sequence encodes CTNSLPPEADTQYF.

On this clonotype itself: Germline is not matched at one junction end, which may reflect a read error. This chain uses TRBV29-1 with TRBJ2-5, with D hard to call. The germline V gene has CDR1 SQVTM and CDR2 ANQGSEA. The CDR3 contains 15 residues. The CDR3 nucleotides read TGCAGCGTTGAATCCGCGGTGGGTAGATCGGAGACCCAGTTATTC. Encoded protein: CSVESAVGRSETQLF.

Within the sample, this clonotype is medium-sized (0.01 to 0.1%). The chain is built from TRBV29-1 and TRBJ2-1, with D perhaps matching TRBD2 (6 bases). The germline V gene has CDR1 SQVTM and CDR2 ANQGSEA. Trimming cost V 5 bases and J 10 bases, with 9 bases left between them. The CDR3 runs 10 residues. The CDR3 DNA reads as TGCAGCGTTCTCCGGGAGGAGCAGTTCTTC. This gives the protein CSVLREEQFF.

About this clonotype: Germline and junction disagree at one end, which may indicate a read error. This sequence joins TRBV6-1 and TRBJ2-7; D may match TRBD1 or TRBD2 (5 bases each). The length of the CDR3 is 16 residues. The V gene's germline CDR1 is MNHNS and CDR2 SASEGT. The CDR3 here is CASTEDPGRFIRGQYF. CDR3 DNA: TGTGCCAGCACTGAAGATCCGGGACGTTTTATACGGGGGCAGTACTTC.

The chain links TRBV5-6 to TRBJ1-2; D gene ambiguous. Germline values: CDR1 SGHDT, CDR2 YYEEEE. This CDR3 contains 11 residues. V was clipped by 1 base and J by 8 bases, with 6 bases between them. CDR3 in amino acids: CASSLNDGYTF. DNA of the CDR3: TGTGCCAGCAGCTTGAACGACGGCTACACCTTC.

In regard to this clonotype: Mismatch with germline at one junction end may stem from a read error. J is TRBJ2-1 and V is TRBV28; D not resolved. The CDR3 is 14 residues long. Looked up from germline, CDR1 is MDHEN and CDR2 is SYDVKM. Here the CDR3 reads CASSLSGSTNKQFF. In nucleotides, the CDR3 is TGTGCCAGTAGTTTATCCGGATCCACCAATAAGCAGTTCTTC.

Points on this clonotype: The junction differs from germline at one of its ends, possibly a read error. The chain has TRBV11-2 and TRBJ2-7; D is perhaps TRBD1 (5 bases). The germline V gene has CDR1 SGHAT and CDR2 FQNNGV. The CDR3 totals 14 residues. The CDR3 DNA is TGTGCCAGCAGCTCTAACAGGAACTCTTACGAGCAATGCTTC. This codes for CASSSNRNSYEQCF.

This clonotype was seen a few times. This rearrangement joins TRBV19 to TRBJ1-5; TRBD1 matches at 8 bases. The CDR3 contains 12 residues. Germline loops: CDR1 LNHDA, CDR2 SQIVND (reference sequence). V lost 10 bases, J lost 7 bases, and 6 bases stayed unmatched. The CDR3 DNA reads as TGTGCCATAGGGACAGGACGACAGCCCCAGCATTTT. This translates into CAIGTGRQPQHF.